One sample yielded the 25 T cell receptor beta chains listed below, sequenced in a study of CD8+CD57+ T cells in acquired aplastic anemia. TCR beta VDJ and CDR3 profiling used genomic DNA as template. TCRdb independently ran MiXCR on the reads; one entry per CDR3 protein. The sample has just over 400,000 distinct CDR3 sequences; 55% to 70% are singletons. The specimen was sorted CD4+, CD8+, or CD8+CD57+ T cells (not recorded which) from PBMCs. These TCRs come from a human donor in good health, serving as a control.

This clonotype has at least ten counts. CDR3 residues: CATSDSSLGTYNEQFF. In nucleotides, the CDR3 is TGTGCCACCAGTGATTCTTCATTGGGGACCTACAATGAGCAGTTCTTC. The chain combines TRBV24-1 with TRBJ2-1; no clear D gene. The CDR3 has 16 residues. The V end was cut by 2 bases, the J end by 2 bases, with 12 bases between. The germline CDR1 and CDR2 sequences are KGHDR and SFDVKD.

To note about this clonotype: At one end, the junction sequence differs from germline, possibly due to a read error. The rearrangement joins TRBV7-2 to TRBJ1-3; D gene uncertain. CDR3 length equals 15 residues. Germline CDR1 reads SGHTA; CDR2 reads FQGNSA. The CDR3 DNA reads TGTGCCAGCAGTACGTTGCTCGGATCTGGAAACACCATGTATTTT. Amino acid sequence: CASSTLLGSGNTMYF.

With regard to this clonotype: An end of the junction differs from the germline gene, which may be a read error. The chain has TRBV5-1 and TRBJ1-3; D unclear. In germline, CDR1 is SGHRS, CDR2 YFSETQ. The CDR3 is 11 amino acids. The CDR3 DNA follows: TGTGCCAGCACCCTGTGGAAGACCATAGGTTTT. It yields the protein CASTLWKTIGF.

J is TRBJ2-5 and V is TRBV9, with D perhaps TRBD1 (6 bases). V was pared by 7 bases and J by 2 bases, with 15 bases between. Germline V gives CDR1 SGDLS, CDR2 YYNGEE. The CDR3 spans 14 residues. CDR3 loop: CASRAKGVQETQYF. The DNA of the CDR3 is TGTGCCAGCCGCGCGAAGGGGGTGCAAGAGACCCAGTACTTC.

A remark on this clonotype: A read error is likely, as this CDR3 ends without the conserved phenylalanine or tryptophan. The DNA is omitted, as the CDR3 cannot be located on it reliably, and the CDR3 follows TCRdb's listing. The V gene is TRBV15, the J gene TRBJ1-2. The CDR3 length equals 14 residues, ends included. CDR1 is LNHNV and CDR2 is YYDKDF in the germline V gene (reference sequence). This CDR3 is CATSRDLEGPSFAP.

This clonotype has a count of ten or more. The V gene is TRBV12-5, the J gene TRBJ2-7, with D tentatively TRBD1 (5 bases). The CDR3 length is 15 residues. V lost 2 bases and J lost 3, with 14 bases in between. The germline V gene has CDR1 LGHNT and CDR2 FRNRAP. CDR3 nucleotide sequence: TGTGCTAGTGGTTTGTTCCGACAGCTACACTACGAGCAGTACTTC. Encoded protein: CASGLFRQLHYEQYF.

This clonotype was seen only once. CDR3: CSARDVGINHLNEKLFF. CDR3 DNA sequence: TGCAGTGCTAGAGACGTAGGAATTAATCATTTAAATGAAAAACTGTTTTTT. The rearrangement joins TRBV20-1 to TRBJ1-4, with unresolved D. Germline CDR1 is DFQATT and CDR2 is SNEGSKA (reference sequence). The CDR3 extends over 17 amino acids. The germline V and J ends were trimmed by 0 bases and 5 bases, with 19 bases remaining between them.

This chain links TRBV7-2 with TRBJ1-2; D is undetermined. V lost 0 bases, J lost 10 bases, and 18 bases lay in between. Germline V gene lookup returns CDR1 SGHTA and CDR2 FQGNSA. The CDR3 covers 15 residues. The CDR3: CASSLARATDTHYTF. In DNA form, the CDR3 reads TGTGCCAGCAGCTTAGCCCGTGCCACAGATACGCACTACACCTTC.

To note about this clonotype: A much larger clone sits a single nucleotide away, making a read error possible. The CDR3 spells CSAIPPVGACSTDTQYF. In DNA, the CDR3 is TGCAGTGCGATCCCCCCCGTGGGGGCCTGTAGCACAGATACGCAGTATTTT. This chain joins TRBV20-1 and TRBJ2-3, with D possibly matching TRBD1 (6 bases). The CDR3 sequence is 17 residues long. Trimming left V 6 bases short and J 0 bases short, with 22 bases between. Germline assignment: CDR1 DFQATT and CDR2 SNEGSKA (reference sequence).

This clonotype was counted many times. The junction departs from the called germline gene at one end, perhaps through a read error. V usage is TRBV19 and J usage is TRBJ1-6; 7 bases agree with TRBD1. CDR3 size: 16 residues. Germline V gene data show CDR1 as LNHDA and CDR2 as SQIVND (reference sequence). CDR3 nucleotide sequence: TGTGCCAGTAGTCCCCGGGACAGAACTCATAATTCACCCCGCCACTTT. Residues: CASSPRDRTHNSPRHF. The full variable domain, in which reference TRBV19 and TRBJ1-6 provide the parts outside the CDR3, is DGGITQSPKYLFRKEGQNVTLSCEQNLNHDAMYWYRQDPGQGLRLIYYSQIVNDFQKGDIAEGYSVSREKKESFPLTVTSAQKNPTAFYLCASSPRDRTHNSPRHFGNGTRLTVT.

The V call is TRBV5-1, the J call TRBJ2-7; D possibly corresponds to TRBD1 (6 bases). Deletions cut 2 bases from V and 3 bases from J, with 12 bases between. This CDR3 contains 14 residues. Germline CDR1 is SGHRS and CDR2 is YFSETQ. CDR3 nucleotides: TGCGCCAGCAGCTTTTCACGCAGGGGCTACGAGCAGTACTTC. It specifies CASSFSRRGYEQYF. The entire variable domain, with the rest obtained from reference TRBV5-1 and TRBJ2-7, is as follows: KAGVTQTPRYLIKTRGQQVTLSCSPISGHRSVSWYQQTPGQGLQFLFEYFSETQRNKGNFPGRFSGRQFSNSRSEMNVSTLELGDSALYLCASSFSRRGYEQYFGPGTRLTVT.

The J gene is TRBJ1-6, the V gene TRBV7-2; TRBD1 is a possible D gene (6 bases). The CDR3 has 16 amino acids. The V gene's germline CDR1 is SGHTA and CDR2 FQGNSA. Trimming left V 3 bases short and J 15 bases short, with 24 bases between. CDR3 protein: CASSLSRTDNSPLLHF. Written as DNA, the CDR3 is TGTGCCAGCAGCTTGTCCCGGACAGATAATTCACCCCTCCTCCACTTT.

In its sample, this clonotype was seen a few times. The chain is built from TRBV15 and TRBJ1-4; tentative D call: TRBD1 (5 bases). The CDR3 length is 16 residues. V was trimmed by 1 base and J by 11 bases, leaving 20 bases between them. Germline V gene lookup returns CDR1 LNHNV and CDR2 YYDKDF (reference sequence). The CDR3 loop reads CATSRALTAGGDKLFF. In DNA form, the CDR3 reads TGTGCCACCAGCAGAGCCCTGACAGCCGGGGGAGATAAACTGTTTTTT.

This sequence joins TRBV19 and TRBJ1-2; 10 positions agree with TRBD1. CDR1 is LNHDA and CDR2 is SQIVND in the germline V gene (reference sequence). The ends lost 3 bases at V and 1 base at J; junction bases unmatched: 5. The CDR3 spans 16 residues. The CDR3: CASSILGQGSNYGYTF. The CDR3 coding sequence is TGTGCCAGTAGTATCCTGGGACAGGGGAGTAACTATGGCTACACCTTC.

Points on this clonotype: At one end the junction does not follow the germline gene, possibly because of a read error. The chain has TRBV6-1 and TRBJ2-2; 11 positions match TRBD2. Germline CDR1 MNHNS, CDR2 SASEGT. The CDR3 is 18 residues long. In DNA, the CDR3 is TGTGCCAGCAGCCAAGATTTGGGCCTAGCGGGGGGCACCGGGGAGATGTTTTTT. Residues: CASSQDLGLAGGTGEMFF.

The chain employs TRBV24-1 and TRBJ2-5; D possibly corresponds to TRBD2 (5 bases). Trimming cost V 10 bases and J 4 bases, with 12 bases left between them. Per germline, CDR1 KGHDR and CDR2 SFDVKD. The CDR3 extends over 12 amino acids. The CDR3, as DNA: TGTGCCACTTGGACTCGAGGAGAGACCCAGTACTTC. Translation: CATWTRGETQYF.

V gene TRBV18 combines with J gene TRBJ1-1; D remains ambiguous. The V end was cut by 2 bases, the J end by 1 base, with 8 bases between. Germline values: CDR1 KGHSH, CDR2 LQKENI. This CDR3 has 14 residues. CDR3 in amino acids: CASSPRAGNTEAFF. Written as DNA, the CDR3 is TGTGCCAGCTCACCAAGGGCAGGGAACACTGAAGCTTTCTTT.

The J gene is TRBJ2-1, the V gene TRBV7-2; D not certain. The V and J ends lost 3 bases and 16 bases respectively, with 25 bases between them. The CDR3 runs to 15 residues. The V gene's germline CDR1 is SGHTA and CDR2 FQGNSA. The CDR3 nucleotides read TGTGCCAGCAGCTTGGCAGGAGACTCCTACGAGCAGTACTTCTTC. Its translation is CASSLAGDSYEQYFF.

This clonotype was observed at least ten times. The chain employs TRBV30 and TRBJ1-1; D may be TRBD1 (5 bases). Trimming took 3 bases from V and 6 from J, leaving 8 bases between them. Germline V gene lookup returns CDR1 GTSNPN and CDR2 SVGIG (reference sequence). CDR3 length: 11 residues. Here the CDR3 reads CAWRVGAEAFF. As DNA, the CDR3 is TGTGCCTGGAGGGTGGGGGCTGAAGCTTTCTTT.

This clonotype was counted a few times. The chain carries TRBV20-1 and TRBJ2-1; D is perhaps TRBD1 (5 bases). The CDR3 sequence is 15 residues long. Germline assignment: CDR1 DFQATT and CDR2 SNEGSKA (reference sequence). Trimming removed 1 base at V and 4 bases at J, with 14 bases between. CDR3 sequence (DNA): TGCAGTGCTAGAGGGCTCAGGGCTAGTTACAATGAGCAGTTCTTC. Translating gives CSARGLRASYNEQFF.

Points on this clonotype: Because it lacks the conserved phenylalanine or tryptophan at the end, this CDR3 is likely a read error. It is unclear where the CDR3 begins or ends on the DNA, so no DNA is shown, and the CDR3 is as TCRdb lists it. The chain employs TRBV20-1 and TRBJ2-5; the table's D call TRBD1 went unverified against the DNA. Termini included, the CDR3 measures 8 amino acids. The germline CDR1 and CDR2 sequences are DFQATT and SNEGSKA (reference sequence). This chain's CDR3 is CSARAWGV.

The chain couples TRBV12-3 or TRBV12-4 to TRBJ1-1; 12 nucleotides agree with TRBD1. The CDR3 runs to 19 residues. After removal of 4 bases from V and 11 bases from J, the junction contained 23 bases not matched to a gene. The CDR3 protein is CASSSGTGGYGYRGKDAFF. The CDR3 DNA reads as TGTGCCAGCAGTTCCGGGACAGGGGGCTATGGCTACAGGGGTAAGGATGCTTTCTTT.

The chain recombines TRBV20-1 with TRBJ1-2, with D maybe TRBD1 (6 bases). Trimming took 5 bases from V and 2 from J, leaving 15 bases between them. The V gene's germline CDR1 is DFQATT and CDR2 SNEGSKA (reference sequence). This CDR3 has 14 amino acids. The CDR3 nucleotides read TGCAGTGCTCAAGGGGCAGGGGCGAACTATGGCTACACCTTC. Encoded protein: CSAQGAGANYGYTF.

The chain employs TRBV2 and TRBJ1-2; possibly TRBD1 for D (5 bases). Between the trimmed V and J ends, which lost 8 bases and 2 bases, there was a span of 6 bases. Germline lookup yields CDR1 SNHLY and CDR2 FYNNEI. The CDR3 has 11 residues. The CDR3 DNA is TGTGCCAGCGACAGCAACTATGGCTACACCTTC. Amino acid sequence: CASDSNYGYTF.

The chain combines TRBV20-1 with TRBJ2-1, with 9 nucleotides matching TRBD1. Losses at the gene ends were 3 bases for V and 9 bases for J; bases not matched to a gene: 9. CDR1 and CDR2 (germline): DFQATT, SNEGSKA (reference sequence). The CDR3 is 14 residues long. Written as DNA, the CDR3 is TGCAGTGCTAGGGGACAGGGAAGAAGCTTTGAGCAGTTCTTC. This encodes CSARGQGRSFEQFF.